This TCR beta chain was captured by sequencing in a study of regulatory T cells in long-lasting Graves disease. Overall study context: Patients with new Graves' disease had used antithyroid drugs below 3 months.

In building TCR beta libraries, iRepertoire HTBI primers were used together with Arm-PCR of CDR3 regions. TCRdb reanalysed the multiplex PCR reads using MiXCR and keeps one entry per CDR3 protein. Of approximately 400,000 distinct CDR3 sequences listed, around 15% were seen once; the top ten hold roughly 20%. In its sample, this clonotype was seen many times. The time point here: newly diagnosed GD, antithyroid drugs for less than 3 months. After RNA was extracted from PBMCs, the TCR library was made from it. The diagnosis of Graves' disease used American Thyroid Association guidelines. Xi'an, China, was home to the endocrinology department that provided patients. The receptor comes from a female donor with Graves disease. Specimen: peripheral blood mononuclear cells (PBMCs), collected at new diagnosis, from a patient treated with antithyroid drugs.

CDR3 nucleotides: TGTGCCAGCAGCTTGTCAAGACAGGGTTGGACCGGGGAGCTGTTTTTT. Translating it yields CASSLSRQGWTGELFF. This rearrangement joins TRBV5-6 to TRBJ2-2; 7 nucleotides match TRBD1. V shed 1 base and J 5 bases; nucleotides not matched to a gene: 8. Germline values: CDR1 SGHDT, CDR2 YYEEEE. This CDR3 comprises 16 residues.